Each of the 24 T cell receptor beta chains below was sequenced from the same sample in a study of ipilimumab plus nivolumab after autologous stem cell transplantation. Sequencing was performed with immunoSEQ multiplex PCR; in TCRdb, only in-frame clones are kept and a portion is missing. The sample lists about 84,000 clones, 83% occurring once. The material was PBMCs, obtained in a trial of ipilimumab plus nivolumab as post-transplant consolidation. The receptors come from a male donor with diffuse large B-cell lymphoma.

In nucleotides, the CDR3 is TGTGCCAGCTCATCACAGGGGAACGAGCAGTACTTC. Protein: CASSSQGNEQYF. This chain connects TRBV18 to TRBJ2-7; 7 bases map to TRBD1. The trim removed 5 bases at V and 5 bases at J, leaving 3 bases unmatched. CDR1 and CDR2 from the germline V gene are KGHSH and LQKENI. The CDR3 is 12 residues long.

The chain couples TRBV28 to TRBJ1-1; D is undetermined. The germline CDR1 and CDR2 sequences are MDHEN and SYDVKM. The length of the CDR3 is 14 residues. The germline V and J ends were trimmed by 4 bases and 1 base, with 10 bases remaining between them. CDR3 DNA: TGTGCCAGCAGTTCTAGTATAGCGAACACTGAAGCTTTCTTT. This encodes CASSSSIANTEAFF. Drawing the rest from reference TRBV28 and TRBJ1-1, the complete variable domain is DVKVTQSSRYLVKRTGEKVFLECVQDMDHENMFWYRQDPGLGLRLIYFSYDVKMKEKGDIPEGYSVSREKKERFSLILESASTNQTSMYLCASSSSIANTEAFFGQGTRLTVV.

The chain links TRBV7-2 to TRBJ1-6, with D possibly being TRBD1 (6 bases). The CDR3 spans 15 residues. Germline V lookup: CDR1 SGHTA, CDR2 FQGNSA. V was cut by 5 bases and J by 2 bases, with 10 bases left in between. The CDR3 is CASSAWTAYNSPLHF. The CDR3 DNA is TGTGCCAGCAGCGCCTGGACAGCCTATAATTCACCCCTCCACTTT. The variable domain in full, with the rest retrieved from reference TRBV7-2 and TRBJ1-6, is GAGVSQSPSNKVTEKGKDVELRCDPISGHTALYWYRQSLGQGLEFLIYFQGNSAPDKSGLPSDRFSAERTGGSVSTLTIQRTQQEDSAVYLCASSAWTAYNSPLHFGNGTRLTVT.

V is TRBV11-2 and J is TRBJ2-7, with 15 bases lining up with TRBD2. V lost 4 bases, J lost 2 bases, and 9 bases stayed unmatched. CDR3 length: 18 amino acids. CDR1 is SGHAT and CDR2 is FQNNGV in the germline V gene. CDR3 in amino acids: CASSSLGLAGGKTYEQYF. The CDR3 nucleotides are TGTGCCAGCAGCTCCCTTGGACTAGCGGGGGGGAAAACCTACGAGCAGTACTTC.

This clone has only a few counts. The gene calls are TRBV5-6 and TRBJ2-7, with 11 bases that match TRBD2. Germline-derived CDR1 and CDR2 are SGHDT and YYEEEE. CDR3 length equals 14 residues. J lost 4 bases, V lost 4 bases, and 4 bases had no gene match. In DNA form, the CDR3 reads TGTGCCAGCAGCCCGGGACTAGCGGCTTACGAGCAGTACTTC. The encoded protein is CASSPGLAAYEQYF.

The chain has TRBV10-3 and TRBJ2-5; 12 bases agree with TRBD2. CDR1 and CDR2 (germline): ENHRY, SYGVKD. With V trimmed by 6 bases and J by 0 bases, 5 bases remained unmatched. This CDR3 is 16 amino acids long. The chain's CDR3 is CAISGRLAGDQETQYF. CDR3 sequence (DNA): TGTGCCATCAGCGGTCGACTAGCGGGGGACCAAGAGACCCAGTACTTC.

In this sample, this clone turned up a few times. The V gene is TRBV5-1, the J gene TRBJ1-1; D perhaps matches TRBD1 (6 bases). Trimming shortened V by 0 bases and J by 0 bases, and 12 bases separated the two germline ends. Germline lookup yields CDR1 SGHRS and CDR2 YFSETQ. This CDR3 region has 16 residues. The chain's CDR3 is CASSLARTAMNTEAFF. The CDR3 DNA follows: TGCGCCAGCAGCTTGGCGCGGACAGCTATGAACACTGAAGCTTTCTTT.

The J gene is TRBJ1-5, the V gene TRBV7-2; D might be TRBD1 (5 bases). Germline values: CDR1 SGHTA, CDR2 FQGNSA. V was trimmed by 3 bases and J by 6 bases, leaving 9 bases between them. CDR3 size: 13 residues. Written as DNA, the CDR3 is TGTGCCAGCAGCTTTAGGGACGGTCAGCCCCAGCATTTT. Encoded protein: CASSFRDGQPQHF.

This clone was detected many times. V usage is TRBV4-1 and J usage is TRBJ2-1; no definite D call. The V end was cut by 1 base, the J end by 15 bases, with 16 bases between. The CDR3 has 13 residues. Germline-derived CDR1 and CDR2 are MGHRA and YSYEKL. For the CDR3, the DNA is TGCGCCAGCAGCCAAGTTGTCCGGCCCGTGGCGTTCTTC. It translates to CASSQVVRPVAFF.

Only one count was recorded for this clone. DNA for the CDR3: TGTGCCACTCCCATTGAGAGGACTAGCGGATTAACAGATACGCAGTATTTT. Its protein product is CATPIERTSGLTDTQYF. The chain employs TRBV21-1 and TRBJ2-3; the table assigns TRBD2, which was not confirmed against the DNA. TRBV21-1 is assigned pseudogene status. The CDR3 is made up of 17 amino acids.

About this clone itself: Within the sample, other DNA sequences also encode this same CDR3. The J gene is TRBJ2-5, the V gene TRBV5-1, with a weak D call TRBD1 (5 bases). CDR3 length equals 14 residues. Germline V gene data show CDR1 as SGHRS and CDR2 as YFSETQ. Trimming cost V 0 bases and J 5 bases, with 11 bases left between them. The DNA of the CDR3 is TGCGCCAGCAGCTTGGTTCAGGGTGGGGAGACCCAGTACTTC. Amino acids: CASSLVQGGETQYF.

This clone came up once. V gene TRBV20-1 combines with J gene TRBJ2-3; a possible D gene is TRBD1 (5 bases). The germline CDR1 and CDR2 sequences are DFQATT and SNEGSKA (reference sequence). V was shortened by 3 bases and J by 10 bases, with 8 bases between the two germline ends. CDR3 length: 10 amino acids. This CDR3 is CSASRDPQYF. CDR3 sequence (DNA): TGCAGTGCTAGCAGGGATCCGCAGTATTTT.

This clone was found a few times. The chain carries TRBV10-2 and TRBJ2-3; 7 bases fit TRBD1. CDR1 and CDR2 (germline): WSHSY, SAAADI. The CDR3 spans 14 residues. Trimming at V came to 4 bases and at J to 3 bases, leaving 4 bases not matched to a gene. The CDR3 nucleotides are TGCGCCAGCAGTGGACAGGGAAGTACAGATACGCAGTATTTT. Its translation: CASSGQGSTDTQYF.

The chain joins TRBV19 to TRBJ1-6, with 9 bases lining up with TRBD1. The CDR3 sequence is 14 residues long. Looked up from germline, CDR1 is LNHDA and CDR2 is SQIVND (reference sequence). The V gene end was trimmed by 7 bases and the J gene end by 7 bases; junction bases not matched to a gene: 5. CDR3 protein: CASTRDRANSPLHF. DNA of the CDR3: TGTGCCAGTACCAGGGACAGGGCGAATTCACCCCTCCACTTT.

J is TRBJ1-1 and V is TRBV9; D is unclear. V was trimmed by 4 bases and J by 3 bases, leaving 10 bases between them. The CDR3 runs to 13 residues. Germline V gives CDR1 SGDLS, CDR2 YYNGEE. The CDR3: CASSPTRDTEAFF. In DNA form, the CDR3 reads TGTGCCAGCAGCCCAACCCGGGACACTGAAGCTTTCTTT.

The chain combines TRBV9 with TRBJ2-3; a possible D gene is TRBD2 (7 bases). The CDR3 has 15 amino acids. The germline V and J ends were trimmed by 4 bases and 0 bases, with 12 bases remaining between them. CDR1 and CDR2 from the germline V gene are SGDLS and YYNGEE. The CDR3 DNA reads as TGTGCCAGCAGCCACAGGGACTATAGCACAGATACGCAGTATTTT. This sequence encodes CASSHRDYSTDTQYF.

This clone was seen more than once but under ten times. The genes are TRBV4-1 and TRBJ2-5, with no clear D. Trimming left V 4 bases short and J 2 bases short, with 11 bases between. CDR1 MGHRA and CDR2 YSYEKL come from the germline V gene. The CDR3 is made up of 14 amino acids. DNA of the CDR3: TGCGCCAGCAGCCTAACCATATTACAAGAGACCCAGTACTTC. The encoded protein is CASSLTILQETQYF.

The chain combines TRBV7-8 with TRBJ2-5; D may be TRBD2 (7 bases). The CDR3 is 17 amino acids. The germline gives CDR1 SGHVS, CDR2 FQNEAQ. The V end was cut by 6 bases, the J end by 6 bases, with 26 bases between. Here the CDR3 DNA reads TGTGCCAGCAGTCTAACGGGAACAGCCGGGGGGCCCAAGACCCAGTACTTC. Protein sequence: CASSLTGTAGGPKTQYF.

This clone was seen once. The chain uses TRBV25-1 and TRBJ1-6; weak D call: TRBD1 (6 bases). Germline loops: CDR1 MGHDK, CDR2 SYGVNS. CDR3 length equals 15 residues. V shed 2 bases and J shed 9 bases, with 14 bases lying between them. CDR3 in amino acids: CASSERGRGSSPLHF. For the CDR3, the DNA is TGTGCCAGCAGTGAACGGGGCAGGGGTAGTTCACCCCTCCACTTT.

V gene TRBV5-1 combines with J gene TRBJ2-3; D not resolved. The germline CDR1 and CDR2 sequences are SGHRS and YFSETQ. V was cut by 2 bases and J by 0 bases, with 13 bases left in between. The CDR3 sequence is 16 residues long. DNA of the CDR3: TGCGCCAGCAGCTTTAGAGGACGCTCTAGCACAGATACGCAGTATTTT. Its translation: CASSFRGRSSTDTQYF.

The chain recombines TRBV2 with TRBJ2-4; TRBD1 aligns across 10 bases. The V segment lost 5 bases and the J segment 5 bases; nucleotides outside the gene matches: 6. The CDR3 is made up of 15 amino acids. Germline V CDR1 and CDR2: SNHLY, FYNNEI. Here the CDR3 reads CASSSDRGRENIQYF. The CDR3 region has the DNA TGTGCCAGCAGTAGCGACAGGGGGCGGGAAAACATTCAGTACTTC.

The chain recombines TRBV19 with TRBJ1-5; possible D gene TRBD1, 6 bases. Trimming removed 0 bases at V and 2 bases at J, with 11 bases between. The CDR3 loop spans 16 amino acids. The V gene's germline CDR1 is LNHDA and CDR2 SQIVND (reference sequence). CDR3: CASSIEPGAGNQPQHF. As DNA, the CDR3 is TGTGCCAGTAGTATAGAACCGGGGGCAGGCAATCAGCCCCAGCATTTT. Based on the CDR3 plus reference TRBV19 and TRBJ1-5, the full variable domain is DGGITQSPKYLFRKEGQNVTLSCEQNLNHDAMYWYRQDPGQGLRLIYYSQIVNDFQKGDIAEGYSVSREKKESFPLTVTSAQKNPTAFYLCASSIEPGAGNQPQHFGDGTRLSIL.

The CDR3 spells CASSVPNGGYGYTF. In nucleotides, the CDR3 is TGTGCCAGCAGCGTTCCCAACGGGGGCTATGGCTACACCTTC. The chain carries TRBV9 and TRBJ1-2; D perhaps matches TRBD1 (5 bases). CDR3 length equals 14 residues. From germline, CDR1 is SGDLS and CDR2 YYNGEE. With 2 bases removed from V and 4 bases from J, the gap between germline ends came to 12 bases.

This sequence joins TRBV5-4 and TRBJ1-1, with 7 positions matching TRBD1. Germline assignment: CDR1 SGHNT and CDR2 YYREEE (reference sequence). V was clipped by 4 bases and J by 5 bases; unmatched bases: 8. The CDR3 is 14 residues long. The CDR3 sequence is CASSPRQGRTEAFF. CDR3 DNA: TGTGCCAGCAGCCCTCGACAGGGTCGGACTGAAGCTTTCTTT. The whole variable domain, filled in from reference TRBV5-4 and TRBJ1-1, reads ETGVTQSPTHLIKTRGQQVTLRCSSQSGHNTVSWYQQALGQGPQFIFQYYREEENGRGNFPPRFSGLQFPNYSSELNVNALELDDSALYLCASSPRQGRTEAFFGQGTRLTVV.